This T cell receptor beta chain was sequenced in a study of blood T cell repertoires in COVID-19. About the study: From T cells, B-cell-depleted T cells, or PBMCs came the material, which was cDNA or gDNA.

TCRdb's table, derived via immunoSEQ multiplex PCR, lists solely in-frame clones and lacks some. The sample records roughly 190,000 clones, about 81% being singletons. Trimming removed 5 bases at V and 3 bases at J, with 13 bases between. This CDR3 has 15 amino acids. The V gene's germline CDR1 is SGHTA and CDR2 FQGTGA. The chain is built from TRBV7-3 and TRBJ2-2; tentatively, D is TRBD2 (6 bases). The sample consisted of peripheral blood. This clonotype was sampled from a woman aged 55-69 years with COVID-19, enrolled during active disease. The CDR3 loop is CASSPGLGDTGELFF. The CDR3 coding sequence is TGTGCCAGCAGCCCGGGACTCGGGGACACCGGGGAGCTGTTTTTT.